This TCR beta chain came from a study of CD8+CD57+ T cells in acquired aplastic anemia. Across the whole study: Across the sorted CD4+ and CD8+ cells, DNA amounts averaged 3.2 ug.

CDR3 and TCR beta VDJ profiling relied on genomic DNA as the template. TCRdb re-called the reads through MiXCR, storing one row per CDR3 protein. This sample yields over 150,000 distinct CDR3 sequences, of which roughly half are seen a single time; 16% belongs to the top ten. CDR3 length equals 13 residues. Trimming cost V 4 bases and J 1 base; bases outside gene matches: 3. Germline V lookup: CDR1 DFQATT, CDR2 SNEGSKA (reference sequence). V is TRBV20-1 and J is TRBJ2-5, with TRBD1 identical over 7 bases. The sample consisted of sorted CD4+, CD8+, or CD8+CD57+ T cells (not recorded which) from PBMCs. The clonotype was recovered from a human donor in good health, serving as a control. CDR3 in amino acids: CSAIPGGQETQYF. The CDR3 region has the DNA TGCAGTGCTATACCAGGGGGCCAAGAGACCCAGTACTTC.